This paragraph reports one TCR beta chain. Its antigen remains unidentified. This specimen comes from a study of shared clonotypes between healthy human individuals. Whole-study findings and limits: Clonotypes that were shared across a handful of donors made up roughly 5% of naive CD4 clonotypes.

The CDR3 has 14 amino acids. V dropped 4 bases and J dropped 4 bases, with 13 bases sitting between them. The V gene's germline CDR1 is SGHNT and CDR2 YYREEE (reference sequence). The assay was immunoSEQ multiplex PCR, and TCRdb's table has in-frame clones only and misses some. This table holds around 2,100,000 clones, approximately 94% found once. Naivety among CD8 cells was defined by CD45RO negativity and positive CCR7 selection, thereby excluding terminally differentiated effector memory CD45RA+ cells. Donors were Caucasian adults residing in Nashville, Tennessee, USA. The source material was naive CD8+ T cells sorted from blood. The J gene is TRBJ2-3, the V gene TRBV5-4, with unresolved D. The sequence came from a man in his late teens or twenties in good health. The CDR3 loop is CASSAPGGSDTQYF. The CDR3 DNA reads as TGTGCCAGCAGCGCCCCGGGTGGGTCAGATACGCAGTATTTT.